These 10 T cell receptor beta chains were sequenced from one sample in a study of early T cells in non-severe SARS-CoV-2 infection. In TCRdb, the 5' RACE reads were re-called with MiXCR into one record per CDR3 protein. This sample carries about 56,000 distinct CDR3 sequences, around 16% of them seen once, and the ten largest clones take 4.1%. The sequenced sample was whole blood, obtained at baseline. These receptors originate from an adult who was a healthcare worker with PCR-confirmed SARS-CoV-2 infection or an uninfected control (not recorded which).

The rearrangement uses TRBV3-1 and TRBJ1-4; D not certain. Trimming left V 4 bases short and J 3 bases short, with 12 bases between. Germline lookup yields CDR1 LGHDT and CDR2 YNNKEL (reference sequence). This CDR3 is 15 amino acids long. The CDR3 reads CASSPSWGSNEKLFF. The DNA for the CDR3 is TGTGCCAGCAGCCCCTCATGGGGTTCTAATGAAAAACTGTTTTTT.

This chain joins TRBV9 and TRBJ1-1, with D maybe TRBD1 (5 bases). V gave up 3 bases and J gave up 3 bases, with 12 bases separating them. CDR3 length: 14 amino acids. Germline V lookup: CDR1 SGDLS, CDR2 YYNGEE. The DNA of the CDR3 is TGTGCCAGCAGCGAGGGGCTCCTGGACACTGAAGCTTTCTTT. Amino acid sequence: CASSEGLLDTEAFF.

This clonotype was picked up a small number of times. The chain carries TRBV7-8 and TRBJ1-1, with a tentative D call TRBD1 (5 bases). Germline V gives CDR1 SGHVS, CDR2 FQNEAQ. The V and J ends lost 1 base and 8 bases respectively, with 11 bases between them. The CDR3 loop spans 13 amino acids. The CDR3 sequence: CASSLDRDGEAFF. In DNA form, the CDR3 reads TGTGCCAGCAGCTTAGACCGGGACGGGGAAGCTTTCTTT.

The V and J genes are TRBV25-1 and TRBJ1-2; TRBD1 is a possible D gene (5 bases). From germline, CDR1 is MGHDK and CDR2 SYGVNS. Trimming shortened V by 2 bases and J by 5 bases, and 6 bases separated the two germline ends. The CDR3 has 12 residues. The CDR3 nucleotides read TGTGCCAGCAGTGAACAGGGATATGGCTACACCTTC. Its protein product is CASSEQGYGYTF.

The rearrangement uses TRBV6-5 and TRBJ2-7; D ambiguous. Trimming pared 0 bases from V and 3 bases from J, leaving 9 bases between. Per the germline V gene, CDR1 is MNHEY and CDR2 is SVGAGI. This CDR3 contains 14 residues. The DNA for the CDR3 is TGTGCCAGCAGTTACTCGATTGTGGGCTACGAGCAGTACTTC. As protein: CASSYSIVGYEQYF.

The genes are TRBV12-3 or TRBV12-4 and TRBJ1-2, with D maybe TRBD1 (5 bases). The ends were cut back, 7 bases at V and 7 bases at J, with 13 bases in the middle. This CDR3 is 12 amino acids long. The CDR3 loop reads CASTRDSFGYTF. The CDR3 region has the DNA TGTGCCAGCACCCGCGACAGTTTTGGCTACACCTTC.

This clonotype was detected many times. The CDR3 is CASSSTGRDSPLHF. CDR3 nucleotides: TGTGCCAGCAGTTCGACAGGTCGGGATTCACCCCTCCACTTT. This chain connects TRBV28 to TRBJ1-6, with D possibly matching TRBD1 (6 bases). The CDR3 consists of 14 residues. Germline assignment: CDR1 MDHEN and CDR2 SYDVKM. Between the trimmed V and J ends, which lost 4 bases and 8 bases, there was a span of 12 bases.

In its sample, this clonotype was seen a few times. The gene calls are TRBV6-5 and TRBJ1-1; 8 bases align to TRBD1. The CDR3 contains 13 residues. Germline V gives CDR1 MNHEY, CDR2 SVGAGI. Trimming removed 5 bases from V and 7 bases from J; junction bases left unmatched: 6. In DNA form, the CDR3 reads TGTGCCAGCAGTATTGGACAGGGCAATGAAGCTTTCTTT. Residues: CASSIGQGNEAFF.

The chain carries TRBV5-1 and TRBJ2-3; the D call may be TRBD1 or TRBD2 (6 bases each). The CDR3 runs 15 residues. The V end was cut by 1 base, the J end by 3 bases, with 12 bases between. Germline CDR1 SGHRS, CDR2 YFSETQ. The CDR3 DNA follows: TGCGCCAGCAGCTTGCAAGGGGGAGGAACAGATACGCAGTATTTT. This codes for CASSLQGGGTDTQYF.

The chain combines TRBV3-1 with TRBJ2-5; D is undetermined. Trimming removed 4 bases from V and 5 bases from J, with 20 bases in between. This CDR3 contains 16 residues. Germline V gene sequence: CDR1 LGHDT, CDR2 YNNKEL (reference sequence). CDR3 sequence: CASSPPSSLAGETQYF. The CDR3 DNA follows: TGTGCCAGCAGCCCACCTTCCAGCCTCGCCGGGGAGACCCAGTACTTC.